The 20 T cell receptor beta chains in this list originate from one sample, sequenced in a study of early T cells in non-severe SARS-CoV-2 infection. TCRdb called the 5' RACE reads again in MiXCR, with one record for every CDR3 protein. The sample lists 50,000 to 60,000 distinct CDR3 sequences; 8% to 13% were seen once. The sequenced sample was whole blood. The receptor source for this set is an adult who was a healthcare worker with PCR-confirmed SARS-CoV-2 infection or an uninfected control (not recorded which).

The gene calls are TRBV19 and TRBJ2-7; 10 bases match TRBD1. V lost 4 bases to trimming and J lost 7 bases; unmatched junction nucleotides: 7. The CDR3 spans 14 residues. Germline loops: CDR1 LNHDA, CDR2 SQIVND (reference sequence). The CDR3 DNA reads as TGTGCCAGTAGTAAGGGGACAGGGGTAGGGGAGCAGTACTTC. Amino acid sequence: CASSKGTGVGEQYF.

This clonotype was recorded many times. The V call is TRBV19, the J call TRBJ2-4; TRBD2 aligns across 8 bases. The V and J ends lost 5 bases and 6 bases, in that order; junction bases with no gene match: 9. Germline CDR1 and CDR2: LNHDA and SQIVND (reference sequence). The CDR3 spans 15 residues. The CDR3 coding sequence is TGTGCCAGTAGTTCCCCCCGGGGGGGTGGAAACATTCAGTACTTC. It specifies CASSSPRGGGNIQYF.

This clonotype was counted between two and nine times. The genes are TRBV27 and TRBJ2-3; tentative D call: TRBD1 (5 bases). The V and J ends lost 4 bases and 1 base respectively, with 12 bases between them. Germline CDR1 is MNHEY and CDR2 is SMNVEV (reference sequence). CDR3 length: 15 amino acids. CDR3 region: CASSSQQARTDTQYF. Here the CDR3 DNA reads TGTGCCAGCAGTTCCCAACAGGCCCGCACAGATACGCAGTATTTT.

Within the sample, this clonotype is medium-sized (0.01 to 0.1%). The chain employs TRBV11-2 and TRBJ2-7; 9 nucleotides align to TRBD1. CDR3 length: 14 residues. Germline trimming cut 5 bases from V and 3 bases from J; bases unmatched to any gene: 5. Germline V lookup: CDR1 SGHAT, CDR2 FQNNGV. The CDR3 DNA is TGTGCCAGCAGCCGACAGGGGGTGATCTACGAGCAGTACTTC. Its translation: CASSRQGVIYEQYF.

This clonotype was observed many times. The J gene is TRBJ2-5, the V gene TRBV12-5; D is tentatively TRBD1 or TRBD2 (6 bases each). The germline V and J ends were trimmed by 3 bases and 4 bases, with 15 bases remaining between them. The CDR3 covers 15 residues. The germline V gene encodes CDR1 LGHNT and CDR2 FRNRAP. Here the CDR3 reads CASGFPSGGGETQYF. The CDR3 coding sequence is TGTGCTAGTGGTTTCCCCTCCGGGGGCGGAGAGACCCAGTACTTC.

This clonotype turned up a few times. V gene TRBV3-1 combines with J gene TRBJ2-2, with D possibly TRBD1 on 7 matching bases. The germline gives CDR1 LGHDT, CDR2 YNNKEL (reference sequence). The CDR3 length is 13 residues. The V gene lost 7 bases and the J gene lost 4 bases, with 10 bases spanning the gap. The CDR3 reads CASNRGGTGELFF. In nucleotides, the CDR3 is TGTGCCAGCAACAGGGGAGGCACCGGGGAGCTGTTTTTT. Drawing the rest from reference TRBV3-1 and TRBJ2-2, the complete variable domain is DTAVSQTPKYLVTQMGNDKSIKCEQNLGHDTMYWYKQDSKKFLKIMFSYNNKELIINETVPNRFSPKSPDKAHLNLHINSLELGDSAVYFCASNRGGTGELFFGEGSRLTVL.

This clonotype showed up many times. The J gene is TRBJ2-7, the V gene TRBV12-3 or TRBV12-4; tentatively, D is TRBD1 (6 bases). The germline V and J ends were trimmed by 6 bases and 0 bases, with 9 bases remaining between them. The CDR3 length is 13 residues. The CDR3 is CASSEQGSYEQYF. Here the CDR3 DNA reads TGTGCCAGCAGCGAACAGGGCTCCTACGAGCAGTACTTC.

The chain recombines TRBV29-1 with TRBJ2-5, with D hard to call. The CDR3 extends over 14 amino acids. Germline V gene sequence: CDR1 SQVTM, CDR2 ANQGSEA. V gave up 4 bases and J gave up 4 bases, with 16 bases separating them. DNA of the CDR3: TGCAGCGTTGTCAGTGGAATCGTAGGAGAGACCCAGTACTTC. As protein: CSVVSGIVGETQYF. The variable domain in full, completed from reference TRBV29-1 and TRBJ2-5, reads SAVISQKPSRDICQRGTSLTIQCQVDSQVTMMFWYRQQPGQSLTLIATANQGSEATYESGFVIDKFPISRPNLTFSTLTVSNMSPEDSSIYLCSVVSGIVGETQYFGPGTRLLVL.

V gene TRBV19 combines with J gene TRBJ2-7, with TRBD1 matching 10 bases. CDR3 length: 13 amino acids. Germline trimming cut 4 bases from V and 7 bases from J; bases unmatched to any gene: 4. Germline loops: CDR1 LNHDA, CDR2 SQIVND (reference sequence). Here the CDR3 reads CASSRQGASEQYF. Here the CDR3 DNA reads TGTGCCAGTAGTAGACAGGGGGCGTCTGAGCAGTACTTC.

This clonotype was picked up a small number of times. V gene TRBV12-3 or TRBV12-4 combines with J gene TRBJ2-7; possibly TRBD1 for D (6 bases). The CDR3 contains 13 residues. V gave up 6 bases and J gave up 0 bases, with 9 bases separating them. The CDR3 DNA follows: TGTGCCAGCAGACCGGGACACTCCTACGAGCAGTACTTC. This sequence encodes CASRPGHSYEQYF.

This clonotype occurred a few times. The chain employs TRBV19 and TRBJ2-5; no clear D gene. The CDR3 spans 15 residues. V was pared by 4 bases and J by 4 bases, with 16 bases between. Germline values: CDR1 LNHDA, CDR2 SQIVND (reference sequence). DNA of the CDR3: TGTGCCAGTAGTACCACTATCCTTGGTAGAGAGACCCAGTACTTC. Its protein product is CASSTTILGRETQYF.

This clonotype has just a few counts. V gene TRBV6-2 or TRBV6-3 combines with J gene TRBJ2-7; 8 bases are shared with TRBD1. CDR1 and CDR2 from the germline V gene are MNHEY and SVGEGT. The V segment lost 6 bases and the J segment 3 bases; nucleotides outside the gene matches: 7. The CDR3 totals 14 residues. CDR3 region: CASRVTDRVYEQYF. The CDR3 region has the DNA TGTGCCAGCAGAGTAACGGACAGGGTCTACGAGCAGTACTTC.

Only one count was recorded for this clonotype. The genes are TRBV29-1 and TRBJ2-7; D unresolved. V shed 2 bases and J shed 6 bases, with 14 bases lying between them. CDR3 length: 13 residues. Germline CDR1 reads SQVTM; CDR2 reads ANQGSEA. The CDR3 DNA follows: TGCAGCGTTGAACCGGGCCTGACCGGCGAGCAGTACTTC. Amino acid sequence: CSVEPGLTGEQYF.

In this sample, this clonotype turned up a few times. V gene TRBV7-6 combines with J gene TRBJ1-1; possible D gene TRBD1, 5 bases. Germline lookup yields CDR1 SGHVS and CDR2 FNYEAQ. CDR3 size: 13 residues. The V end lost 5 bases, the J end lost 1 base, and 8 bases lay between the germline ends. CDR3 sequence (DNA): TGTGCCAGCAGCCAGGACACGAACACTGAAGCTTTCTTT. Encoded protein: CASSQDTNTEAFF.

This clonotype was recorded at least ten times. The V call is TRBV12-3 or TRBV12-4, the J call TRBJ1-3; D gene uncertain. This CDR3 is built from 12 residues. V was cut by 7 bases and J by 0 bases, with 4 bases left in between. For the CDR3, the DNA is TGTGCCAGCACATACTCTGGAAACACCATATATTTT. Translation gives CASTYSGNTIYF.

This clonotype was seen a handful of times. This chain connects TRBV9 to TRBJ2-1; tentative D call: TRBD1 (5 bases). The germline V and J ends were trimmed by 0 bases and 1 base, with 14 bases remaining between them. The CDR3 consists of 17 residues. The V gene's germline CDR1 is SGDLS and CDR2 YYNGEE. CDR3 DNA: TGTGCCAGCAGCGTAGGGTTGACAGTTATGTCCTACAATGAGCAGTTCTTC. Protein product: CASSVGLTVMSYNEQFF. The variable domain in full, completed from reference TRBV9 and TRBJ2-1, reads DSGVTQTPKHLITATGQRVTLRCSPRSGDLSVYWYQQSLDQGLQFLIQYYNGEERAKGNILERFSAQQFPDLHSELNLSSLELGDSALYFCASSVGLTVMSYNEQFFGPGTRLTVL.

The chain joins TRBV29-1 to TRBJ2-3; 8 bases fit TRBD2. The V segment lost 7 bases and the J segment 1 base; nucleotides outside the gene matches: 7. The CDR3 has 14 amino acids. Germline loops: CDR1 SQVTM, CDR2 ANQGSEA. The CDR3 DNA follows: TGCAGCGCGGACGGGAGGGTTGGCACAGATACGCAGTATTTT. It translates to CSADGRVGTDTQYF.

A few counts support this clonotype. The CDR3 DNA reads TGTGCCATCATGCCAGGGGGCAACACCGGGGAGCTGTTTTTT. Amino acid sequence: CAIMPGGNTGELFF. The chain joins TRBV10-3 to TRBJ2-2; TRBD1 agrees at 8 bases. In germline, CDR1 is ENHRY, CDR2 SYGVKD. This CDR3 region has 14 residues. V lost 7 bases to trimming and J lost 2 bases; unmatched junction nucleotides: 3.

CDR3 protein: CASSAGVVRDEQFF. CDR3 sequence (DNA): TGTGCCAGCTCCGCAGGGGTTGTTCGGGATGAGCAGTTCTTC. This chain joins TRBV18 and TRBJ2-1; the D gene is possibly TRBD1 (6 bases). The CDR3 spans 14 residues. V shed 6 bases and J shed 8 bases, with 17 bases lying between them. Germline V CDR1 and CDR2: KGHSH, LQKENI.

This clonotype was seen at least ten times. J is TRBJ2-5 and V is TRBV28; TRBD1 matches 9 bases. V lost 5 bases and J lost 0; bases outside the gene matches: 7. Germline V CDR1 and CDR2: MDHEN, SYDVKM. The CDR3 totals 16 residues. The CDR3 reads CASSGTGSLYQETQYF. The CDR3 nucleotides are TGTGCCAGCAGTGGGACAGGGTCCCTCTACCAAGAGACCCAGTACTTC.